This T cell receptor (beta chain) was recorded in a study of blood T cell repertoires in COVID-19. For the study at large: The samples span acute and convalescent COVID-19 from the United States, Italy and Spain.

This CDR3 is built from 13 residues. The V gene's germline CDR1 is SGDLS and CDR2 YYNGEE. Trimming stripped 3 bases from V and 2 bases from J, with 8 bases between. Source study methods: Counts of nucleated cells, estimated from reference gene primer amplification, were obtained. Libraries were prepared by immunoSEQ multiplex PCR; TCRdb keeps only in-frame clonotypes and omits some of them. The D gene and trimming were derived from the DNA, and the V and J assignments and clone size from that table. Among roughly 160,000 clones listed, approximately 81% were seen once. The source of this sequence is a middle-aged woman with acute COVID-19. This rearrangement joins TRBV9 to TRBJ1-2; tentatively, D is TRBD1 (5 bases). Input material: PBMCs or T cells enriched from blood (not recorded which). DNA for the CDR3: TGTGCCAGCAGCGCGGACAAAAACTATGGCTACACCTTC. Protein sequence: CASSADKNYGYTF.